This TCR beta chain was obtained from a study of CXCR3-negative and CXCR3-positive naive CD8 T cells. With UMI labels, 5' RACE was used to prepare the TRB cDNA libraries. TCRdb reprocessed the 5' RACE reads and stores each CDR3 protein as one record, lacking DNA. This table lists over 70,000 distinct CDR3 sequences. 300,000 cells per CD8+ T cell subset were flow-sorted in triplicate. Regarding this clonotype: What it binds is unknown.

Study results and caveats: TRBV-TRBJ usage was alike in naive CXCR3-negative and CXCR3-positive cells but differed in memory cells. Higher TRB CDR3 hydrophobicity marked CXCR3-positive naive cells relative to CXCR3-negative naive cells.

The sample taken for sequencing was naive CXCR3+ CD8+ T cells from blood. Subset noted: CD45RO-CCR7+CD27+CD95- naive CD8+ T cells expressing CXCR3 (TNR3+). This receptor was obtained from a human donor in good health. Some clones in this sample may be carry-over from other donors' samples.

Here the CDR3 reads CASSWTGDRETQYF. This chain links TRBV13 with TRBJ2-5; the TCRdb call, TRBD1, lacks DNA for checking. Germline lookup yields CDR1 PRHDT and CDR2 FYEKMQ (reference sequence). CDR3 length equals 14 residues.